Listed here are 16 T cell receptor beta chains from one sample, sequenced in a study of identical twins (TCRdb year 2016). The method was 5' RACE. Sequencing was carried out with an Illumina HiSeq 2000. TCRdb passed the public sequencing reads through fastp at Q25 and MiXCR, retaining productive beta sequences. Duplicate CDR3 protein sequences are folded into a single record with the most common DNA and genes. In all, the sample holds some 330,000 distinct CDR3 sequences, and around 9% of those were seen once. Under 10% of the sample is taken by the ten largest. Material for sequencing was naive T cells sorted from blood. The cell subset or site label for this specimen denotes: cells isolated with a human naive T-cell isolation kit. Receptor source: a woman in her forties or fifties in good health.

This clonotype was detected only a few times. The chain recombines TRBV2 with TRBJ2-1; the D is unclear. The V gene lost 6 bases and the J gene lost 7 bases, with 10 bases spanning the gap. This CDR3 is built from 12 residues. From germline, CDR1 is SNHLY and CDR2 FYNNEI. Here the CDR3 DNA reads TGTGCCAGCAGATACGATTATAATGAGCAGTTCTTC. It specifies CASRYDYNEQFF.

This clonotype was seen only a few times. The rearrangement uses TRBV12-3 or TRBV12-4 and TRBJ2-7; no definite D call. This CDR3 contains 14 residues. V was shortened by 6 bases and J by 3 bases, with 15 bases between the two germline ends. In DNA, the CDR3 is TGTGCCAGCAGCCCCACTTCTCTAGGCTACGAGCAGTACTTC. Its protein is CASSPTSLGYEQYF.

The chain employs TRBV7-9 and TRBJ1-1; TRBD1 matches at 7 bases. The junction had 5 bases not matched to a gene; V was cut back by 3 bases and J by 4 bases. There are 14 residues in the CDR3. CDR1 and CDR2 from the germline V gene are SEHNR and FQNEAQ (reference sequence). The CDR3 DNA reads TGTGCCAGCAGCTTGACCCGGGACAGCACTGAAGCTTTCTTT. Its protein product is CASSLTRDSTEAFF.

This chain's CDR3 is CSARDRGGVQPQHF. In DNA form, the CDR3 reads TGCAGTGCCAGGGACAGGGGAGGGGTTCAGCCCCAGCATTTT. V and J are TRBV20-1 and TRBJ1-5; TRBD1 agrees at 10 bases. CDR1 DFQATT and CDR2 SNEGSKA come from the germline V gene (reference sequence). After removal of 6 bases from V and 6 bases from J, the junction contained 8 bases not matched to a gene. The CDR3 length is 14 residues.

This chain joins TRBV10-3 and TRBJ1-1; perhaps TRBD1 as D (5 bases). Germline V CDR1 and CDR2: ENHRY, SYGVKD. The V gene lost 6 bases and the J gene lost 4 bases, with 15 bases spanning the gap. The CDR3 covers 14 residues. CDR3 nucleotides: TGTGCCATCAGGCCTAACATGGGGGGCACTGAAGCTTTCTTT. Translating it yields CAIRPNMGGTEAFF.

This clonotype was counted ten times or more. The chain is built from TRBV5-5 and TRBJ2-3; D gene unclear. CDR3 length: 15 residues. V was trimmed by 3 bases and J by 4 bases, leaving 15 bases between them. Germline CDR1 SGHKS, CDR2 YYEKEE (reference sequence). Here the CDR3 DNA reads TGTGCCAGCAGCTCGGAGTTAGGGCGCGCAGATACGCAGTATTTT. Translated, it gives CASSSELGRADTQYF.

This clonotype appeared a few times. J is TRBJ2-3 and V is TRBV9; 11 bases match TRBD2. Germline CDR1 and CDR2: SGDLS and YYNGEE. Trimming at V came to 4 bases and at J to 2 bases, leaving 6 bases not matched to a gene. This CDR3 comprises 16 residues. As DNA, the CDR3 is TGTGCCAGCAGCCCAAGACTAGCGGGACTCACAGATACGCAGTATTTT. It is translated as CASSPRLAGLTDTQYF. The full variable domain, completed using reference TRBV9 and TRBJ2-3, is DSGVTQTPKHLITATGQRVTLRCSPRSGDLSVYWYQQSLDQGLQFLIQYYNGEERAKGNILERFSAQQFPDLHSELNLSSLELGDSALYFCASSPRLAGLTDTQYFGPGTRLTVL.

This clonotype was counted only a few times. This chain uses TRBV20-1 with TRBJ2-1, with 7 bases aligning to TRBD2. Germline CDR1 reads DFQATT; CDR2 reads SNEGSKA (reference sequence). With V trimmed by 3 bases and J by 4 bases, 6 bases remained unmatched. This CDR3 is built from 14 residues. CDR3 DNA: TGCAGTGCTAGTTCCCAGCGGGGTTACAATGAGCAGTTCTTC. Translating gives CSASSQRGYNEQFF.

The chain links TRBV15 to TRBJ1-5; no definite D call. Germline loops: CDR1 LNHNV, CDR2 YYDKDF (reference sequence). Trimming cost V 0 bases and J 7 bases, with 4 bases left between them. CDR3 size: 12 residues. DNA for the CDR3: TGTGCCACCAGCAGAGAAGTCCAGCCCCAGCATTTT. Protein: CATSREVQPQHF.

The CDR3 coding sequence is TGTGCCAGCAGTCCCGGGGACAGGGGGACCGGGGAGCTGTTTTTT. The encoded protein is CASSPGDRGTGELFF. The chain has TRBV25-1 and TRBJ2-2; 11 bases agree with TRBD1. The V gene end was trimmed by 5 bases and the J gene end by 5 bases; junction bases not matched to a gene: 4. The CDR3 totals 15 residues. Germline-derived CDR1 and CDR2 are MGHDK and SYGVNS.

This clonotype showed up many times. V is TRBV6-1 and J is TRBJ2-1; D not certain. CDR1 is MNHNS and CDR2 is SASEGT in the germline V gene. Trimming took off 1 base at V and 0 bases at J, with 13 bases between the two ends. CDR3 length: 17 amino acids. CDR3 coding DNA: TGTGCCAGCAGTGAAGAGGAAGCGCCCAGCTCCTACAATGAGCAGTTCTTC. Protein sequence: CASSEEEAPSSYNEQFF.

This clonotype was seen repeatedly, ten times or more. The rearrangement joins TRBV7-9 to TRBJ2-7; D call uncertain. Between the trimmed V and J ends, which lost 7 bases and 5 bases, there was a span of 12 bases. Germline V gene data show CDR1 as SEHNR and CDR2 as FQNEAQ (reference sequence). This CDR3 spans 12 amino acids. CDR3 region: CASNQDGDEQYF. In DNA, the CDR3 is TGTGCCAGCAACCAGGACGGAGACGAGCAGTACTTC.

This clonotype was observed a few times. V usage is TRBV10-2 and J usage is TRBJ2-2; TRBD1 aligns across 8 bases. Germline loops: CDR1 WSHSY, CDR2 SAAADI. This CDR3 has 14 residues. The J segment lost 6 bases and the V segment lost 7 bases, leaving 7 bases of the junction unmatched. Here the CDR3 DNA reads TGCGCCAGCACGAGGACAGGGTCTTCCGGGGAGCTGTTTTTT. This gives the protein CASTRTGSSGELFF.

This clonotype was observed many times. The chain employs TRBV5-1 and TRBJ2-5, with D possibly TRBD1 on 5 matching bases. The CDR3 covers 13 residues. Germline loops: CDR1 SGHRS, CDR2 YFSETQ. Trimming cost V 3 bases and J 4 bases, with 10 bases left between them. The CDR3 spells CASSSGQGETQYF. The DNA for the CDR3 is TGCGCCAGCAGCTCAGGACAAGGAGAGACCCAGTACTTC.

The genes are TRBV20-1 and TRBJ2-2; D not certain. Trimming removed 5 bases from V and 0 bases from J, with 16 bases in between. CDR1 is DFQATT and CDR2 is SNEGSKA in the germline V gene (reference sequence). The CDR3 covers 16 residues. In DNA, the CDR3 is TGCAGTGCTTTCCTACACCGAGGCACGAACACCGGGGAGCTGTTTTTT. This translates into CSAFLHRGTNTGELFF.

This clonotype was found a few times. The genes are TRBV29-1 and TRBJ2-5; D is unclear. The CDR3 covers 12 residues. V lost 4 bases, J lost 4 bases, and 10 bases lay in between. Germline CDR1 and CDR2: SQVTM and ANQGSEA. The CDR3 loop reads CSVGEFIETQYF. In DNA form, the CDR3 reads TGCAGCGTTGGAGAGTTTATAGAGACCCAGTACTTC.